These 2 T cell receptor beta chains share one sample of origin, sequenced in a study of T cell responses to AZD1222 COVID-19 vaccine. The protocol was immunoSEQ multiplex PCR, while the TCRdb copy is restricted to in-frame clones and leaves out a portion. Of around 150,000 clones in the sample, roughly 93% were seen once. The sample here was peripheral blood, taken 28 days after the second AZD1222 dose. All receptors derive from an adult who received the AZD1222 COVID-19 vaccine.

The chain joins TRBV29-1 to TRBJ1-1; D unresolved. Germline CDR1 reads SQVTM; CDR2 reads ANQGSEA. The CDR3 loop spans 12 amino acids. Trimming removed 7 bases from V and 0 bases from J, with 9 bases in between. CDR3 in DNA: TGCAGCGGGACGGCCATGAACACTGAAGCTTTCTTT. This sequence encodes CSGTAMNTEAFF. Variable domain in full (rest from reference TRBV29-1 and TRBJ1-1): SAVISQKPSRDICQRGTSLTIQCQVDSQVTMMFWYRQQPGQSLTLIATANQGSEATYESGFVIDKFPISRPNLTFSTLTVSNMSPEDSSIYLCSGTAMNTEAFFGQGTRLTVV.

This clone has only a few counts. This rearrangement joins TRBV7-9 to TRBJ2-7; TRBD1 aligns across 7 bases. The CDR3 length is 14 residues. Germline trimming cut 5 bases from V and 3 bases from J; bases unmatched to any gene: 7. Germline CDR1 and CDR2: SEHNR and FQNEAQ (reference sequence). The CDR3 reads CASSETTGYYEQYF. CDR3 bases: TGTGCCAGCAGCGAAACGACAGGGTACTACGAGCAGTACTTC.